The 9 T cell receptor beta chains in this list originate from one sample, sequenced in a study of blood T cell repertoires in COVID-19. TCRdb's copy holds only in-frame clones and misses some; the assay was immunoSEQ multiplex PCR. The data contain tens of thousands of clones, roughly four fifths of them singletons. Sequences were obtained from peripheral blood. Receptors were obtained from a woman in her fifties or sixties with acute or convalescent COVID-19.

The CDR3, as DNA: TGTGCCAGCAGCCACGGGACTAGCGTCTACGAGCAGTACTTC. This gives the protein CASSHGTSVYEQYF. The chain couples TRBV3-1 (or the pseudogene TRBV3-2) to TRBJ2-7, with 10 bases matching TRBD2. Germline trimming cut 3 bases from V and 3 bases from J; bases unmatched to any gene: 2. This CDR3 has 14 residues. Germline V lookup: CDR1 LGHDT, CDR2 YNNKEL (reference sequence).

This clone is a singleton in its sample. Within the sample, other DNA sequences also encode this same CDR3. V gene TRBV5-1 combines with J gene TRBJ1-1; tentative D call: TRBD1 (5 bases). The CDR3 spans 13 residues. Trimming left V 2 bases short and J 4 bases short, with 9 bases between. CDR1 is SGHRS and CDR2 is YFSETQ in the germline V gene. This CDR3 reads CASSLRGSTEAFF. In DNA form, the CDR3 reads TGCGCCAGCAGCTTACGGGGGAGCACTGAAGCTTTCTTT.

V usage is TRBV9 and J usage is TRBJ1-4; D not certain. V was trimmed by 3 bases and J by 8 bases, leaving 11 bases between them. Per the germline V gene, CDR1 is SGDLS and CDR2 is YYNGEE. The CDR3 sequence is 13 residues long. As DNA, the CDR3 is TGTGCCAGCAGCGCCCCCGTGGGCGAAAAACTGTTTTTT. Residues: CASSAPVGEKLFF.

This chain joins TRBV4-2 and TRBJ1-2; 7 nucleotides line up with TRBD1. Germline-derived CDR1 and CDR2 are LGHNA and YNFKEQ. After removal of 1 base from V and 6 bases from J, the junction contained 5 bases not matched to a gene. The CDR3 sequence is 14 residues long. Here the CDR3 DNA reads TGTGCCAGCAGCCAAGGGGACAGCAACCATGGCTACACCTTC. Translation gives CASSQGDSNHGYTF.

The chain joins TRBV4-1 to TRBJ1-3, with TRBD1 matching over 7 bases. V lost 1 base, J lost 3 bases, and 6 bases stayed unmatched. Per the germline V gene, CDR1 is MGHRA and CDR2 is YSYEKL. This CDR3 comprises 16 residues. DNA for the CDR3: TGCGCCAGCAGCCAAGTGGAGTCAGGGGGTGGAAACACCATATATTTT. It codes for CASSQVESGGGNTIYF.

The rearrangement links TRBV19 to TRBJ1-2; 8 nucleotides match TRBD1. This CDR3 is 15 amino acids long. Trimming removed 6 bases from V and 2 bases from J; junction bases left unmatched: 8. In germline, CDR1 is LNHDA, CDR2 SQIVND (reference sequence). This CDR3 reads CASRSGGVKNYGYTF. CDR3 coding DNA: TGTGCCAGTAGGTCAGGGGGCGTAAAGAACTATGGCTACACCTTC.

This chain links TRBV7-9 with TRBJ1-1; 8 bases match TRBD1. Trimming at V came to 5 bases and at J to 4 bases, leaving 9 bases not matched to a gene. This CDR3 region has 15 residues. Germline assignment: CDR1 SEHNR and CDR2 FQNEAQ (reference sequence). The CDR3 is CASSPSGTGRTEAFF. The CDR3 DNA reads TGTGCCAGCAGCCCATCCGGGACAGGACGCACTGAAGCTTTCTTT.

The chain couples TRBV11-2 to TRBJ1-2; D gene ambiguous. The CDR3 loop spans 15 amino acids. Germline CDR1 is SGHAT and CDR2 is FQNNGV. V was trimmed by 0 bases and J by 3 bases, leaving 11 bases between them. The CDR3 DNA sequence: TGTGCCAGCAGCTTAGAGCCTTCCTTAGACTATGGCTACACCTTC. Translating gives CASSLEPSLDYGYTF.

This clone is a singleton in its sample. The V gene is TRBV3-1 (or the pseudogene TRBV3-2), the J gene TRBJ2-5, with 16 positions matching TRBD2. The V gene end was trimmed by 3 bases and the J gene end by 5 bases; junction bases not matched to a gene: 12. Germline V lookup: CDR1 LGHDT, CDR2 YNNKEL (reference sequence). The CDR3 contains 19 residues. CDR3: CASSHLAPGLAGGSETQYF. The CDR3 nucleotides read TGTGCCAGCAGCCATCTTGCTCCGGGACTAGCGGGGGGGTCGGAGACCCAGTACTTC.